The 13 T cell receptor beta chains below were found in one sample sequenced in a study of STAT5B mutations in CD4+ large granular lymphocyte leukemia. Only in-frame clones appear in the TCRdb table, and some are missing; sequencing was by immunoSEQ multiplex PCR. The sample carries 32,000 or so clones, 85% recorded once. The sample comprised CD4+ T cells from blood buffy coats. The receptors were sampled from a human donor in good health.

The chain couples TRBV2 to TRBJ2-6, with D possibly TRBD1 on 6 matching bases. There are 14 residues in the CDR3. In germline, CDR1 is SNHLY, CDR2 FYNNEI. V lost 7 bases to trimming and J lost 0 bases, with 7 bases between them. The CDR3, as DNA: TGTGCCAGCAACAGGGACTCTGGGGCCAACGTCCTGACTTTC. Its protein is CASNRDSGANVLTF.

This clone appeared once. The genes are TRBV21-1 and TRBJ2-1; the DNA was not used to check the table's D call, TRBD2. TRBV21-1 is classified as a pseudogene. The CDR3 runs 20 residues. The CDR3 spells CASSTQNGRTATNDYNEQFF. The CDR3 DNA follows: TGTGCCAGCAGCACCCAAAATGGGAGGACTGCCACAAATGACTACAATGAGCAGTTCTTC.

This chain joins TRBV11-2 and TRBJ2-7; 7 nucleotides agree with TRBD1. CDR3 length equals 15 residues. Trimming cost V 1 base and J 3 bases; bases outside gene matches: 6. Germline V CDR1 and CDR2: SGHAT, FQNNGV. The chain's CDR3 is CASSLGKGGIYEQYF. As DNA, the CDR3 is TGTGCCAGCAGCTTAGGAAAAGGGGGCATCTACGAGCAGTACTTC.

The V and J genes are TRBV28 and TRBJ2-3, with unresolved D. Between the trimmed V and J ends, which lost 6 bases and 1 base, there was a span of 14 bases. CDR3 length equals 15 residues. Per germline, CDR1 MDHEN and CDR2 SYDVKM. The chain's CDR3 is CASRENGWGTDTQYF. The CDR3 DNA follows: TGTGCCAGCAGGGAGAACGGATGGGGCACAGATACGCAGTATTTT.

The chain couples TRBV6-1 to TRBJ2-3; no clear D. Germline CDR1 reads MNHNS; CDR2 reads SASEGT. The CDR3 extends over 11 amino acids. V gave up 6 bases and J gave up 5 bases, with 6 bases separating them. In DNA, the CDR3 is TGTGCCAGCAGCATGGAAGATACGCAGTATTTT. It is translated as CASSMEDTQYF.

The chain recombines TRBV5-1 with TRBJ2-1; 16 bases line up with TRBD2. Germline CDR1 is SGHRS and CDR2 is YFSETQ. V lost 0 bases and J lost 7; bases outside the gene matches: 7. The CDR3 covers 18 residues. This CDR3 is CASSLAGTSGRVTNEQFF. The CDR3 coding sequence is TGCGCCAGCAGCTTGGCCGGGACTAGCGGGAGGGTTACTAATGAGCAGTTCTTC. The full variable domain, completed using reference TRBV5-1 and TRBJ2-1, is KAGVTQTPRYLIKTRGQQVTLSCSPISGHRSVSWYQQTPGQGLQFLFEYFSETQRNKGNFPGRFSGRQFSNSRSEMNVSTLELGDSALYLCASSLAGTSGRVTNEQFFGPGTRLTVL.

This clone has only a few counts. The chain couples TRBV29-1 to TRBJ2-1; the D is unclear. V lost 5 bases and J 5 bases, leaving 13 bases between the germline ends. Germline V gene lookup returns CDR1 SQVTM and CDR2 ANQGSEA. The CDR3 extends over 13 amino acids. Written as DNA, the CDR3 is TGCAGCGTTTTTCAGGTCGGAAACAATGAGCAGTTCTTC. Amino acids: CSVFQVGNNEQFF.

The V call is TRBV7-2, the J call TRBJ2-3; the D is unclear. The CDR3 runs 17 residues. The germline V gene has CDR1 SGHTA and CDR2 FQGNSA. With 4 bases removed from V and 1 base from J, the gap between germline ends came to 18 bases. Here the CDR3 DNA reads TGTGCCAGCAGCTCCCCCGGTCTAGAGGTGGGCACAGATACGCAGTATTTT. Its translation: CASSSPGLEVGTDTQYF.

This clone was seen once. V gene TRBV6-5 combines with J gene TRBJ1-4; a weak D match, TRBD1 (5 bases). From germline, CDR1 is MNHEY and CDR2 SVGAGI. The germline V and J ends were trimmed by 6 bases and 8 bases, with 13 bases remaining between them. The CDR3 covers 13 residues. The CDR3 DNA reads TGTGCCAGCAGCAGGGTATCGAAGGAAAAACTGTTTTTT. Protein product: CASSRVSKEKLFF.

This chain uses TRBV6-5 with TRBJ2-3, with D unresolved. V was trimmed by 5 bases and J by 6 bases, leaving 12 bases between them. The CDR3 consists of 13 residues. Per the germline V gene, CDR1 is MNHEY and CDR2 is SVGAGI. The DNA for the CDR3 is TGTGCCAGCAGTCTTATACACACCGATACGCAGTATTTT. The encoded protein is CASSLIHTDTQYF.

The sample holds a few counts of this clone. The chain uses TRBV29-1 and TRBJ2-1, with 14 bases aligning to TRBD2. CDR3 length equals 15 residues. The V segment lost 4 bases and the J segment 6 bases; nucleotides outside the gene matches: 5. Germline CDR1 SQVTM, CDR2 ANQGSEA. The CDR3 DNA reads TGCAGCGTTGCGGGACTAGCGGGAGTACTCAATGAGCAGTTCTTC. It encodes CSVAGLAGVLNEQFF.

This clone turned up a few times. The genes are TRBV7-2 and TRBJ1-3, with D unclear. CDR1 and CDR2 from the germline V gene are SGHTA and FQGNSA. The CDR3 spans 14 residues. V shed 8 bases and J shed 4 bases, with 15 bases lying between them. The CDR3 loop reads CASGRTRQGNTIYF. The DNA of the CDR3 is TGTGCCAGCGGGCGGACCAGGCAAGGAAACACCATATATTTT. The entire variable domain, with the rest obtained from reference TRBV7-2 and TRBJ1-3, is as follows: GAGVSQSPSNKVTEKGKDVELRCDPISGHTALYWYRQSLGQGLEFLIYFQGNSAPDKSGLPSDRFSAERTGGSVSTLTIQRTQQEDSAVYLCASGRTRQGNTIYFGEGSWLTVV.

The chain couples TRBV19 to TRBJ2-5; 7 bases are a match to TRBD1. The CDR3 length is 15 residues. Germline V CDR1 and CDR2: LNHDA, SQIVND (reference sequence). Germline trimming cut 5 bases from V and 2 bases from J; bases unmatched to any gene: 8. The CDR3 DNA reads as TGTGCCAGTAGTCAGCAACAGGGGTGGCAAGAGACCCAGTACTTC. Amino acids: CASSQQQGWQETQYF.